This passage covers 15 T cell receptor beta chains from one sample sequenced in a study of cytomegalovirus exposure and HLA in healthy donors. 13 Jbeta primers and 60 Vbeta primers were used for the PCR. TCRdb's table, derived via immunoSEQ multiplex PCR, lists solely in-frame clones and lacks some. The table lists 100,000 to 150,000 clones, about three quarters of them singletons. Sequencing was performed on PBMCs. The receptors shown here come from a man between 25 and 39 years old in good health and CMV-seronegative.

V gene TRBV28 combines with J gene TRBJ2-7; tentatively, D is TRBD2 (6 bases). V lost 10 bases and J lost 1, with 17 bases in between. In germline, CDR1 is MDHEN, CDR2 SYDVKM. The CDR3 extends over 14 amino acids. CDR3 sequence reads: CATTWRGESYEQYF. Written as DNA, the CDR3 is TGTGCCACCACATGGAGGGGCGAGTCCTACGAGCAGTACTTC.

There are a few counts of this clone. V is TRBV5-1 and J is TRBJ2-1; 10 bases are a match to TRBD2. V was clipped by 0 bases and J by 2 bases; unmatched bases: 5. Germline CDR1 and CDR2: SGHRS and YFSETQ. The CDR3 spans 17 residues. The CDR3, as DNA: TGCGCCAGCAGCTTGGACGAAGCGGGGGGGCCCTACAATGAGCAGTTCTTC. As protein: CASSLDEAGGPYNEQFF.

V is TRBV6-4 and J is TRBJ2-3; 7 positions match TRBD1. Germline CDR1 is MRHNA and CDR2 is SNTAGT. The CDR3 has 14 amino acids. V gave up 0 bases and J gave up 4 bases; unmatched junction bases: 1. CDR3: CASSDSTGPDTQYF. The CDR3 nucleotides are TGTGCCAGCAGTGACTCGACAGGGCCAGATACGCAGTATTTT.

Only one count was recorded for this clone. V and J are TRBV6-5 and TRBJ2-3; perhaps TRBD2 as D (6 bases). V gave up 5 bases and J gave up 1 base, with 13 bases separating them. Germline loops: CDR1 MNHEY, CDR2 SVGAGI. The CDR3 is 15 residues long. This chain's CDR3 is CASSKWGDGTDTQYF. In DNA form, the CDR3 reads TGTGCCAGCAGTAAGTGGGGGGATGGCACAGATACGCAGTATTTT.

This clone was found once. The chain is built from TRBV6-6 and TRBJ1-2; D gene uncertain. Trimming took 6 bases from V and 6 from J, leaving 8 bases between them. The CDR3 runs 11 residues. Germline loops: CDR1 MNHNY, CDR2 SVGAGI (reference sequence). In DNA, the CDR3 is TGTGCCAGCAGCCCCGCAGATGGCTACACCTTC. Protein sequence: CASSPADGYTF.

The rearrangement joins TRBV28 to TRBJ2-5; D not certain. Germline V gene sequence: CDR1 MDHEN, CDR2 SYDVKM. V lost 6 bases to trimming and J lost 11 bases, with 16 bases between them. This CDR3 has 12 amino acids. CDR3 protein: CASSLKFYEQYF. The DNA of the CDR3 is TGTGCCAGCAGCCTAAAGTTCTATGAGCAGTACTTC.

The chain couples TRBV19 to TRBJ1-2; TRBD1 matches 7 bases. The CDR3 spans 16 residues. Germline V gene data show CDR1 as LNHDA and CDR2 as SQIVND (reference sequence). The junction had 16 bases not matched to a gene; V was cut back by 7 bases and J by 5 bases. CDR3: CASTKTDRRGYYGYTF. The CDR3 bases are TGTGCCAGTACTAAGACGGACAGGAGGGGTTATTATGGCTACACCTTC.

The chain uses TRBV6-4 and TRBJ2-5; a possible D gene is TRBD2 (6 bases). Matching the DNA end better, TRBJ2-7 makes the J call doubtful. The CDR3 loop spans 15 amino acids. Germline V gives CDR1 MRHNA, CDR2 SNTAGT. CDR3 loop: CASFLAAPRAYEQYF. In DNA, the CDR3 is TGTGCCAGCTTTTTAGCGGCCCCCCGGGCCTACGAGCAGTACTTC.

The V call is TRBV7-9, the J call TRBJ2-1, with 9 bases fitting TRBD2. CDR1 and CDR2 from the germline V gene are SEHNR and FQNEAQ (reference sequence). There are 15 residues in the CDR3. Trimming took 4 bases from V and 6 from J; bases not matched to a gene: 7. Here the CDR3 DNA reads TGTGCCAGCAGCTACCGACTAGCGGTTGGCAATGAGCAGTTCTTC. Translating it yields CASSYRLAVGNEQFF.

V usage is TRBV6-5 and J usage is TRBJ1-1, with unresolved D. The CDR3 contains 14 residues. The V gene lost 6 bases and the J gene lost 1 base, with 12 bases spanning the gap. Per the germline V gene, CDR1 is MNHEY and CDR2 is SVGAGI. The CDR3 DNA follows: TGTGCCAGCAGGGGTGGTAGCCCGAACACTGAAGCTTTCTTT. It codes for CASRGGSPNTEAFF.

The CDR3, as DNA: TGTGCCAGCAGCTTGCAGGTTCTCACAGATACGCAGTATTTT. This encodes CASSLQVLTDTQYF. The V and J genes are TRBV7-2 and TRBJ2-3; no reliable D call. The CDR3 spans 14 residues. Germline assignment: CDR1 SGHTA and CDR2 FQGNSA. V lost 3 bases and J lost 2, with 9 bases in between.

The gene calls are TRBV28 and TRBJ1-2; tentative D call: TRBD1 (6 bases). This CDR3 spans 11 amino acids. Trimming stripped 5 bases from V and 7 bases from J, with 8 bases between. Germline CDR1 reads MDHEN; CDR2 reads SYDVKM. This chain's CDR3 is CASSTGFGYTF. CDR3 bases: TGTGCCAGCAGTACAGGGTTTGGCTACACCTTC.

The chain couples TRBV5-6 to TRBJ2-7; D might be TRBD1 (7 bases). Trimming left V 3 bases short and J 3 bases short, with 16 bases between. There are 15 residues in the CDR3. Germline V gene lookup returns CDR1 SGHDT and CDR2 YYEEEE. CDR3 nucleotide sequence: TGTGCCAGCAGCTCTTCAGGGGGGACCTTCTACGAGCAGTACTTC. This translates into CASSSSGGTFYEQYF.

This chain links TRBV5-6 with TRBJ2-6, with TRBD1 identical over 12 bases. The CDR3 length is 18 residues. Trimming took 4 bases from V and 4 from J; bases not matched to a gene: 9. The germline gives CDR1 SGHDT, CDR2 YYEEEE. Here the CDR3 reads CASSLPGQGASGANVLTF. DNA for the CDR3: TGTGCCAGCAGCCTGCCGGGACAGGGGGCATCAGGGGCCAACGTCCTGACTTTC.

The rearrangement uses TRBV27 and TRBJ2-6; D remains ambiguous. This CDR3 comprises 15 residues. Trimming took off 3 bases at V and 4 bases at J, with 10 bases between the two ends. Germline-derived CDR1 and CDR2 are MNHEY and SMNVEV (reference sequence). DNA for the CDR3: TGTGCCAGCAGTTTGGCAGTGGGCGGGGCCAACGTCCTGACTTTC. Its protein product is CASSLAVGGANVLTF.